Below are 8 T cell receptor beta chains sequenced from a single sample in a study of identifying expanded T cells in peripheral blood. Data came from immunoSEQ multiplex PCR; TCRdb stores just in-frame clones and leaves some out. The data hold 100,000 or so clones, with 80% to 90% observed a single time. Sequencing was performed on blood. Receptors originate from a person aged 18 to 70 in good health.

The V call is TRBV27, the J call TRBJ2-1, with 8 positions matching TRBD2. The CDR3 spans 16 residues. With V trimmed by 2 bases and J by 4 bases, 7 bases remained unmatched. Germline CDR1 is MNHEY and CDR2 is SMNVEV (reference sequence). The CDR3 reads CASSLRPGGWYNEQFF. The CDR3 nucleotides read TGTGCCAGCAGTTTAAGACCGGGAGGGTGGTACAATGAGCAGTTCTTC.

This chain connects TRBV19 to TRBJ2-3; 9 nucleotides align to TRBD1. V shed 7 bases, J shed 8 bases, and the junction held 13 bases outside the gene matches. The CDR3 consists of 15 residues. Germline V gene lookup returns CDR1 LNHDA and CDR2 SQIVND (reference sequence). DNA of the CDR3: TGTGCCAGTATCGGGACAGGGCGTGTTAGGGGTACGCAGTATTTT. Its protein is CASIGTGRVRGTQYF.

V gene TRBV6-5 combines with J gene TRBJ2-1; D is ambiguous. Trimming removed 6 bases at V and 3 bases at J, with 15 bases between. The CDR3 runs 15 residues. Germline CDR1 is MNHEY and CDR2 is SVGAGI. This chain's CDR3 is CASRASRYVYNEQFF. The CDR3 DNA is TGTGCCAGCAGGGCCTCGCGGTATGTCTACAATGAGCAGTTCTTC.

This clone was seen only a few times. The chain combines TRBV2 with TRBJ1-6, with 9 bases that match TRBD1. V gave up 2 bases and J gave up 9 bases; unmatched junction bases: 2. This CDR3 is built from 14 residues. CDR1 and CDR2 from the germline V gene are SNHLY and FYNNEI. Written as DNA, the CDR3 is TGTGCCAGCAGTGAAAGGGACAGGGTTTCACCCCTCCACTTT. Amino acid sequence: CASSERDRVSPLHF.

The gene calls are TRBV7-9 and TRBJ1-6, with 8 bases matching TRBD1. The CDR3 runs to 15 residues. V was pared by 3 bases and J by 7 bases, with 5 bases of the junction left unmatched. Germline CDR1 and CDR2: SEHNR and FQNEAQ (reference sequence). CDR3 in amino acids: CASSFNRDRNSPLHF. CDR3 nucleotides: TGTGCCAGCAGCTTTAACCGGGACAGGAATTCACCCCTCCACTTT.

V and J are TRBV15 and TRBJ2-1; perhaps D is TRBD1 or TRBD2 (6 bases each). The germline V gene has CDR1 LNHNV and CDR2 YYDKDF (reference sequence). This CDR3 region has 14 residues. V was clipped by 6 bases and J by 7 bases, with 16 bases between them. As DNA, the CDR3 is TGTGCCACCAGTGTTCGGGGGCGTTCTAATGAGCAGTTCTTC. Amino acid sequence: CATSVRGRSNEQFF.

The chain uses TRBV10-3 and TRBJ1-2; 8 bases match TRBD1. CDR3 length equals 16 residues. Trimming at V came to 4 bases and at J to 8 bases, leaving 15 bases not matched to a gene. From germline, CDR1 is ENHRY and CDR2 SYGVKD. In nucleotides, the CDR3 is TGTGCCATCAGTGGGATCGGGACAGGCCCTCCGAGAGGCTACACCTTC. Translating it yields CAISGIGTGPPRGYTF.

The sample holds a few counts of this clone. The chain uses TRBV2 and TRBJ2-7, with D perhaps TRBD1 (6 bases). From germline, CDR1 is SNHLY and CDR2 FYNNEI. There are 14 residues in the CDR3. V was clipped by 6 bases and J by 4 bases, with 16 bases between them. The CDR3 DNA is TGTGCCAGCAGCGCGGACAGAGTCAAATACGAGCAGTACTTC. It translates to CASSADRVKYEQYF.